The 18 T cell receptor beta chains below were found in one sample sequenced in a study of blood T cell repertoires in COVID-19. Data came from immunoSEQ multiplex PCR; TCRdb stores just in-frame clones and leaves some out. The table has about 26,000 clones, around nine tenths seen once. The specimen was peripheral blood. These receptor sequences come from a man between 65 and 80 years old with acute or convalescent COVID-19.

This chain connects TRBV9 to TRBJ2-2, with 9 nucleotides matching TRBD1. From germline, CDR1 is SGDLS and CDR2 YYNGEE. This CDR3 region has 16 residues. Trimming took 4 bases from V and 3 from J; bases not matched to a gene: 7. The CDR3 region has the DNA TGTGCCAGCAGCCCCCAAGGGACAGGGTACACCGGGGAGCTGTTTTTT. Translation gives CASSPQGTGYTGELFF.

This clone rates as medium-sized (0.01 to 0.1%). The chain links TRBV29-1 to TRBJ1-1; D is perhaps TRBD1 (5 bases). V lost 3 bases to trimming and J lost 5 bases, with 13 bases between them. The CDR3 is made up of 13 amino acids. The germline V gene has CDR1 SQVTM and CDR2 ANQGSEA. CDR3 DNA: TGCAGCGTTGATTTGGGGGGATGGACTGAAGCTTTCTTT. It encodes CSVDLGGWTEAFF.

The rearrangement links TRBV12-3 or TRBV12-4 to TRBJ1-5; D is unclear. V gave up 7 bases and J gave up 0 bases, with 7 bases separating them. The CDR3 runs to 13 residues. Here the CDR3 reads CASTPYSNQPQHF. The CDR3 DNA sequence: TGTGCCAGCACCCCGTATAGCAATCAGCCCCAGCATTTT.

V and J are TRBV7-3 and TRBJ2-1; D perhaps matches TRBD2 (6 bases). Trimming shortened V by 5 bases and J by 0 bases, and 14 bases separated the two germline ends. The CDR3 runs 16 residues. CDR1 SGHTA and CDR2 FQGTGA come from the germline V gene. The CDR3 coding sequence is TGTGCCAGCAGCAAGGAGCCCGGGGGCTCCTACAATGAGCAGTTCTTC. It codes for CASSKEPGGSYNEQFF.

The chain combines TRBV10-3 with TRBJ1-6; TRBD1 aligns across 8 bases. The CDR3 is made up of 15 amino acids. V shed 2 bases, J shed 7 bases, and the junction held 4 bases outside the gene matches. CDR1 is ENHRY and CDR2 is SYGVKD in the germline V gene. Written as DNA, the CDR3 is TGTGCCATCAGTGAGACAGGGGGTGACAATTCACCCCTCCACTTT. It codes for CAISETGGDNSPLHF.

The chain combines TRBV9 with TRBJ1-2; D is uncertain. Per germline, CDR1 SGDLS and CDR2 YYNGEE. With 0 bases removed from V and 0 bases from J, the gap between germline ends came to 9 bases. The CDR3 has 15 residues. Here the CDR3 DNA reads TGTGCCAGCAGCGTAGGAGACACTGCTAACTATGGCTACACCTTC. Its protein is CASSVGDTANYGYTF.

This clone was observed once. V gene TRBV6-2 or TRBV6-3 combines with J gene TRBJ2-5; the match to TRBD1 covers 7 bases. CDR3 length: 14 amino acids. Trimming took 4 bases from V and 4 from J; bases not matched to a gene: 6. The germline V gene encodes CDR1 MNHEY and CDR2 SVGEGT. CDR3 coding DNA: TGTGCCAGCAGTTCGGCGGACAGGAGAGAGACCCAGTACTTC. Its protein product is CASSSADRRETQYF.

J is TRBJ2-7 and V is TRBV19, with 7 bases fitting TRBD1. This CDR3 comprises 15 residues. V trimming: 5 bases; J trimming: 5 bases; junction bases outside the gene matches: 12. From germline, CDR1 is LNHDA and CDR2 SQIVND (reference sequence). The CDR3 nucleotides read TGTGCCAGTAGTCATATACAGGGGCAGAGGCACGAGCAGTACTTC. Its protein product is CASSHIQGQRHEQYF.

CDR3 nucleotide sequence: TGTGCCAGCAGCCACGACTCGGGACTAGCGGGAGGTAATGAGCAGTTCTTC. Translated, it gives CASSHDSGLAGGNEQFF. This chain links TRBV4-2 with TRBJ2-1, with 15 bases matching TRBD2. V lost 3 bases, J lost 7 bases, and 7 bases stayed unmatched. Germline V gives CDR1 LGHNA, CDR2 YNFKEQ. The CDR3 contains 17 residues.

The chain recombines TRBV24-1 with TRBJ1-2; possibly TRBD1 for D (5 bases). V shed 8 bases and J shed 4 bases, with 16 bases lying between them. Germline V gives CDR1 KGHDR, CDR2 SFDVKD. The CDR3 has 14 residues. CDR3 loop: CATKQQEEGYGYTF. In nucleotides, the CDR3 is TGTGCCACCAAACAACAGGAGGAGGGCTATGGCTACACCTTC.

The genes are TRBV7-9 and TRBJ1-5, with D possibly TRBD1 on 6 matching bases. CDR3 size: 13 residues. V was shortened by 5 bases and J by 4 bases, with 9 bases between the two germline ends. Germline lookup yields CDR1 SEHNR and CDR2 FQNEAQ (reference sequence). The CDR3 reads CASSQTGNQPQHF. CDR3 coding DNA: TGTGCCAGCAGCCAAACAGGGAATCAGCCCCAGCATTTT.

The rearrangement links TRBV5-1 to TRBJ2-7, with D maybe TRBD1 (6 bases). V lost 4 bases and J 5 bases, leaving 19 bases between the germline ends. This CDR3 comprises 15 residues. In germline, CDR1 is SGHRS, CDR2 YFSETQ. The CDR3 region is CASSVGTGSWDEQYF. The CDR3 coding sequence is TGCGCCAGCAGCGTGGGAACAGGGTCGTGGGACGAGCAGTACTTC.

The V and J genes are TRBV19 and TRBJ2-7; TRBD1 matches at 8 bases. CDR1 and CDR2 (germline): LNHDA, SQIVND (reference sequence). V was pared by 3 bases and J by 4 bases, with 8 bases of the junction left unmatched. The CDR3 length is 15 residues. CDR3: CASSIRSGGKYEQYF. The DNA of the CDR3 is TGTGCCAGTAGTATCCGTTCAGGGGGCAAATACGAGCAGTACTTC.

The chain links TRBV19 to TRBJ2-1; 8 nucleotides match TRBD1. Germline V lookup: CDR1 LNHDA, CDR2 SQIVND (reference sequence). This CDR3 spans 20 amino acids. The V segment lost 5 bases and the J segment 0 bases; nucleotides outside the gene matches: 18. The CDR3 here is CASSEVLGTGLISSYNEQFF. The CDR3 bases are TGTGCCAGTAGTGAAGTGTTAGGGACAGGACTAATTAGCTCCTACAATGAGCAGTTCTTC. The variable domain in full, with the rest retrieved from reference TRBV19 and TRBJ2-1, is DGGITQSPKYLFRKEGQNVTLSCEQNLNHDAMYWYRQDPGQGLRLIYYSQIVNDFQKGDIAEGYSVSREKKESFPLTVTSAQKNPTAFYLCASSEVLGTGLISSYNEQFFGPGTRLTVL.

The CDR3 loop reads CASSYLTGTEQFF. Here the CDR3 DNA reads TGTGCCAGCAGTTACCTGACAGGGACTGAGCAGTTCTTC. The chain combines TRBV6-6 with TRBJ2-1; 7 positions agree with TRBD1. Germline values: CDR1 MNHNY, CDR2 SVGAGI (reference sequence). V lost 2 bases to trimming and J lost 9 bases; unmatched junction nucleotides: 4. This CDR3 comprises 13 residues.

This clone occurred once. The chain recombines TRBV9 with TRBJ2-5, with TRBD2 matching over 14 bases. J gave up 4 bases and V 4 bases, and 12 bases lay outside the gene matches. Germline CDR1 reads SGDLS; CDR2 reads YYNGEE. The CDR3 length is 18 residues. For the CDR3, the DNA is TGTGCCAGCAGCTACACGACTAGCGGGAGGGCCGGGGGAGAGACCCAGTACTTC. Its protein is CASSYTTSGRAGGETQYF. The variable domain in full, with the rest retrieved from reference TRBV9 and TRBJ2-5, is DSGVTQTPKHLITATGQRVTLRCSPRSGDLSVYWYQQSLDQGLQFLIQYYNGEERAKGNILERFSAQQFPDLHSELNLSSLELGDSALYFCASSYTTSGRAGGETQYFGPGTRLLVL.

The chain combines TRBV19 with TRBJ2-2; the match to TRBD2 covers 10 bases. The CDR3 is 17 amino acids. The germline V gene encodes CDR1 LNHDA and CDR2 SQIVND (reference sequence). The V segment lost 7 bases and the J segment 1 base; nucleotides outside the gene matches: 9. CDR3 sequence (DNA): TGTGCCAGTACCACGGGACTAGCGAGGGGGAACACCGGGGAGCTGTTTTTT. As protein: CASTTGLARGNTGELFF.

J is TRBJ1-2 and V is TRBV27, with a tentative D call TRBD1 (6 bases). CDR1 and CDR2 from the germline V gene are MNHEY and SMNVEV (reference sequence). With 6 bases removed from V and 4 bases from J, the gap between germline ends came to 15 bases. The CDR3 spans 14 residues. The CDR3 nucleotides read TGTGCCAGCAGCCCTCTAGGGGGGGGCTATGGCTACACCTTC. It translates to CASSPLGGGYGYTF.